This TCR beta chain was sequenced during a study of neurological immune-mediated disorders. In its sample, this clonotype was seen many times. Its cognate antigen is unknown. Deletions cut 4 bases from V and 2 bases from J, with 21 bases between. The CDR3 length is 17 residues. Germline CDR1 and CDR2: SGHRS and YFSETQ. Synthesis of cDNA was carried out by template-switch 5'RACE. The reaction used 10-nucleotide random UMIs. Every sequencing run generated in excess of 160 million TCR-beta sequences. These sequences covered 15-18 subjects. TCRdb used MiXCR to reprocess the 5' RACE reads, holding one entry per CDR3 protein. The sample lists some 25,000 distinct CDR3 sequences, 5% to 7% seen once, with 4.8% in the top ten. Study results and caveats: Because no CDR3 amino acid sequences were shared across subjects by expanded clones, private repertoires were suggested in all groups.

Stored at -80 C, 2 million PBMCs were the source of the unsorted libraries. This rearrangement joins TRBV5-1 to TRBJ1-1, with D possibly matching TRBD1 (5 bases). The source of this sequence is a woman between 40 and 50 years old in good health. Material: PBMCs. CDR3 nucleotides: TGCGCCAGCAGCCCGTCCCCGGGACGGGGGATTAACACTGAAGCTTTCTTT. Translated: CASSPSPGRGINTEAFF. The complete variable domain, with remaining parts taken from reference TRBV5-1 and TRBJ1-1, reads KAGVTQTPRYLIKTRGQQVTLSCSPISGHRSVSWYQQTPGQGLQFLFEYFSETQRNKGNFPGRFSGRQFSNSRSEMNVSTLELGDSALYLCASSPSPGRGINTEAFFGQGTRLTVV.